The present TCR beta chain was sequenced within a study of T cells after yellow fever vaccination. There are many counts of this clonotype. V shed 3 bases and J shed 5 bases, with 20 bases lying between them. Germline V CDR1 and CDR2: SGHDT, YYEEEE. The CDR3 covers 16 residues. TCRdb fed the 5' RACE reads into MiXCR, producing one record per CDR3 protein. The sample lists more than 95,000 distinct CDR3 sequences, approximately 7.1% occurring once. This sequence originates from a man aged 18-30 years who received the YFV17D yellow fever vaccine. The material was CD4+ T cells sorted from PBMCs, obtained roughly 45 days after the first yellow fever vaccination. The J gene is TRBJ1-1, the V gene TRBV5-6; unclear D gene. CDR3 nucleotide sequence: TGTGCCAGCAGCTACGGTGGTAGGGCTATGAGGACTGAAGCTTTCTTT. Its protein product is CASSYGGRAMRTEAFF.